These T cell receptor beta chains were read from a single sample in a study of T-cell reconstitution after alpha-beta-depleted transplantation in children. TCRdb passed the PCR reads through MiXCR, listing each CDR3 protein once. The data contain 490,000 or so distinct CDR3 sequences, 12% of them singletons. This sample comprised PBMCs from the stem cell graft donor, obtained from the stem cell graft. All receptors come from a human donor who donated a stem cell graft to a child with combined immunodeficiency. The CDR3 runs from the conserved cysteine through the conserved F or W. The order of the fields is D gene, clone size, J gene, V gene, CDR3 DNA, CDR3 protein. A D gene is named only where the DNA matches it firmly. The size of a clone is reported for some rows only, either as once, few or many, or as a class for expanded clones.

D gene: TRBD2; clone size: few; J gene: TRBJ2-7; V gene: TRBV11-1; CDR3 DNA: TGTGCCAGCAGCCGGGGACTAGCGGAATCCTACGAGCAGTACTTC; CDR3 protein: CASSRGLAESYEQYF
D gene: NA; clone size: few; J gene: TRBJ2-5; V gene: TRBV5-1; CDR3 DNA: TGCGCCAGCAGCTTGGGGACCACCTCGAGACAAGAGACCCAGTACTTC; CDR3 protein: CASSLGTTSRQETQYF
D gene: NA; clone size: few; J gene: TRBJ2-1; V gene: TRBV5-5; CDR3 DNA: TGTGCCAGCAGCGACCTTGACAATGAGCAGTTCTTC; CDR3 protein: CASSDLDNEQFF
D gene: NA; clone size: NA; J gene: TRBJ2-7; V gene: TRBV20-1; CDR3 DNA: TGCAGTGCTAGAGACGGGGCAAACTCCTACGAGCAGTACTTC; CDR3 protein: CSARDGANSYEQYF
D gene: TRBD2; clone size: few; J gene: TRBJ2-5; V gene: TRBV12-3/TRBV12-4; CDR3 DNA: TGTGCCAGCAGTTTCGAGTTACTAGCGGGAGGTAGGGAGACCCAGTACTTC; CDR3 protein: CASSFELLAGGRETQYF
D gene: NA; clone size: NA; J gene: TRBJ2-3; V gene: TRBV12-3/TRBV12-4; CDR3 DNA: TGTGCCAGCAGTGTACAGGGTCGGGATACGCAGTATTTT; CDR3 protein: CASSVQGRDTQYF
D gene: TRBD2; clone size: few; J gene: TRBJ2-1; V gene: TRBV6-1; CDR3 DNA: TGTGCCAGCAGTCCGTGGACTAGCGGGAGAGGAGAGCAGTTCTTC; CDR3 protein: CASSPWTSGRGEQFF
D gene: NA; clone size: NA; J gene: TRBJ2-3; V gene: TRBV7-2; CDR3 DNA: TGTGCCAGCAGCTTAGCCCCAGGAACGCAGTATTTT; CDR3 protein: CASSLAPGTQYF
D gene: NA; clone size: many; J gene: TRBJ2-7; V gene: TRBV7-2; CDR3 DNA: TGTGCCAGCAGCCCAGCTAATCTTGGCGAGCAGTACTTC; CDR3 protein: CASSPANLGEQYF
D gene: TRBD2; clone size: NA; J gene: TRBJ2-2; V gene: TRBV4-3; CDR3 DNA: TGCGCCAGCAGTCGACTAGCGGGAGGGCCGGACACCGGGGAGCTGTTTTTT; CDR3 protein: CASSRLAGGPDTGELFF
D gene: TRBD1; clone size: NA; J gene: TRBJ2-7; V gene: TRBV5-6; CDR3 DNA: TGTGCCAGCAGCGGGATTGGACAGGGCTACGAGCAGTACTTC; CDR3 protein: CASSGIGQGYEQYF
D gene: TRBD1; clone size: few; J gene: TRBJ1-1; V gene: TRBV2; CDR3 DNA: TGTGCCAGCAGCGGGGACAGATTGAACACTGAAGCTTTCTTT; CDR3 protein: CASSGDRLNTEAFF
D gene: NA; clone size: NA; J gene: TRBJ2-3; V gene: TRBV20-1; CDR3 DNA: TGCAGTGCTAGAGATCCTGGCCGACGGACTGGCACAGATACGCAGTATTTT; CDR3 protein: CSARDPGRRTGTDTQYF
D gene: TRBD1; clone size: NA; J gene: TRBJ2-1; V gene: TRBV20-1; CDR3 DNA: TGCAGTGCTAGATCAGGGACAGGGGGAGACTACAATGAGCAGTTCTTC; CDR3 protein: CSARSGTGGDYNEQFF
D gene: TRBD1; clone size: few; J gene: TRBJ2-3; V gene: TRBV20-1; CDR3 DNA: TGCAGTGCTATCAAGGGGACAGATCTTAGCACAGATACGCAGTATTTT; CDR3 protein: CSAIKGTDLSTDTQYF
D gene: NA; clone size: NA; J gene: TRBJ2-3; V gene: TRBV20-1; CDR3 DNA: TGCAGTGCTAGAGATGTCGAGCCCCGACTTACTCCCACAGATACGCAGTATTTT; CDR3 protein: CSARDVEPRLTPTDTQYF
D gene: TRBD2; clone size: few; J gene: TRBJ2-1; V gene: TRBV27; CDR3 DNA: TGTGCCAGCAGTCCCGGGACTAGCGGGAGCGGGCAGTTCTTC; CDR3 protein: CASSPGTSGSGQFF
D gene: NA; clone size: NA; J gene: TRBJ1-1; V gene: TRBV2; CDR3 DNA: TGTGCCAGCAGGCCACTCCGGGCTGAAGCTTTCTTT; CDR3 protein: CASRPLRAEAFF
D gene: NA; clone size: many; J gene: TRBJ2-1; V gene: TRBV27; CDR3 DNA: TGTGCCAGCAGGGCTTGGGGTGAAAAGGAGCAGTTCTTC; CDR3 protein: CASRAWGEKEQFF
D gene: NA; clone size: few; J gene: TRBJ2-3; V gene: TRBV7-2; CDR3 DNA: TGTGCCAGCAGGTTCCCGTTCGGCGCAGGGGACACAGATACGCAGTATTTT; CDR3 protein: CASRFPFGAGDTDTQYF
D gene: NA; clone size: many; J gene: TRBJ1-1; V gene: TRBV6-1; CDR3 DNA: TGTGCCAGCAGCGAGGGACGGGTGAACACTGAAGCTTTCTTT; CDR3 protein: CASSEGRVNTEAFF
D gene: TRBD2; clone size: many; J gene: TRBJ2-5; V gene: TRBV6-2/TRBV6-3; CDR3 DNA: TGTGCCAGCAGTCCCCATTTGGGACTAGCGGGGGGCGAAGAGACCCAGTACTTC; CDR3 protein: CASSPHLGLAGGEETQYF
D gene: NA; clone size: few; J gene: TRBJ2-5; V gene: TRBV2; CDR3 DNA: TGTGCCAGCAGTGAAAACGGCCAAGAGACCCAGTACTTC; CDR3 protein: CASSENGQETQYF
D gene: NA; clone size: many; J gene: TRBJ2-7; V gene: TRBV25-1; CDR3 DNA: TGTGCCAGCAGTGAATATAACCCTCTCGGCCATTACGAGCAGTACTTC; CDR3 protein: CASSEYNPLGHYEQYF
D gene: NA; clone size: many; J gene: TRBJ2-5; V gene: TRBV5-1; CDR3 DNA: TGCGCCAGCAGCTGGAGGGCGTGGAAAGAGACCCAGTACTTC; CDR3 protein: CASSWRAWKETQYF
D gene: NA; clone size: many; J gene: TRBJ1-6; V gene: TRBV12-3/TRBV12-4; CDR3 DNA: TGTGCCAGCAGTTACGACTCCCCGGCACCCCTCCACTTT; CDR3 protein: CASSYDSPAPLHF
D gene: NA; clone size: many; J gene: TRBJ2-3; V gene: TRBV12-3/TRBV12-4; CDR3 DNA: TGTGCCAGCACCTCGACAGGCCCGGACGGTACGCAGTATTTT; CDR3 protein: CASTSTGPDGTQYF
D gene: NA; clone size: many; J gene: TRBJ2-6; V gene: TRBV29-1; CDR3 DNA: TGCAGCGTTCGGGGATTGGGGGCCAACGTCCTGACTTTC; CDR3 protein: CSVRGLGANVLTF
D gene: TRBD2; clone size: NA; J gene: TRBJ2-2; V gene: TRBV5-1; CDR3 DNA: TGCGCCAGCAGCTTTGGACTAGCGGGAGGTACCGGGGAGCTGTTTTTT; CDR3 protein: CASSFGLAGGTGELFF
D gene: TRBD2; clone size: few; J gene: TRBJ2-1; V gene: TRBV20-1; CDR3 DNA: TGCAGTGCTAGGATCGGGACTAGCGGGAGGGGAAGCTCCTACAATGAGCAGTTCTTC; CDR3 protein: CSARIGTSGRGSSYNEQFF
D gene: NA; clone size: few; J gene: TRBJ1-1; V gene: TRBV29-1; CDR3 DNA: TGCAGCGGTGGCAGGAACACTGAAGCTTTCTTT; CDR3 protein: CSGGRNTEAFF
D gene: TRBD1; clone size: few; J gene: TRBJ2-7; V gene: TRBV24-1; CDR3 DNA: TGTGCCACCAGTGACCGCGCCGGGACAGGATCCTACGAGCAGTACTTC; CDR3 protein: CATSDRAGTGSYEQYF
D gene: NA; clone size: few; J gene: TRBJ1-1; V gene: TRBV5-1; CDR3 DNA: TGCGCCAGCAGCTTGTGGCCGGGAGGGGATGAAGCTTTCTTT; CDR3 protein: CASSLWPGGDEAFF
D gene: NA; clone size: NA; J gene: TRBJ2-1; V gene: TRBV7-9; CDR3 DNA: TGTGCCAGCAGTCCACTAGGGCAGCATGAGCAGTTCTTC; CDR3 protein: CASSPLGQHEQFF
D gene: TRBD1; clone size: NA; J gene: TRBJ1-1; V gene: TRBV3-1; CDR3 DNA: TGTGCCAGCAGCCAAGAGATACAGGGGGTCGCTGAAGCTTTCTTT; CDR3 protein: CASSQEIQGVAEAFF
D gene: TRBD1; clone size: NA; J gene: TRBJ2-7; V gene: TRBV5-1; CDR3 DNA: TGCGCCAGCAGCTTCGGGGCAGGGGGAAACTACGAGCAGTACTTC; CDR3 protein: CASSFGAGGNYEQYF
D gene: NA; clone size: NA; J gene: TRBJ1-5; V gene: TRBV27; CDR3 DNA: TGTGCCAGCAGTCCAACGCCCAGGGGTGGGGGGAGCAATCAGCCCCAGCATTTT; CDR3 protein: CASSPTPRGGGSNQPQHF
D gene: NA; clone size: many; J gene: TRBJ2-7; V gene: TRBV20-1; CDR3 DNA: TGCAGTGCTAGAGATAATACTAGGGAAGGGGTCTACGAGCAGTACTTC; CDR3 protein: CSARDNTREGVYEQYF
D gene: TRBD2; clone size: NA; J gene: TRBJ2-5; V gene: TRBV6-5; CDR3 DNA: TGTGCCAGCAGTTACCTAGCGGGGGCAAACCAAGAGACCCAGTACTTC; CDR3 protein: CASSYLAGANQETQYF
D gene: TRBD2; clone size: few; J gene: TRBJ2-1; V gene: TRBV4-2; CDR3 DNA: TGTGCCAGCAGCCAAGGGGACGTGGCGGGGGGGGCTTACAATGAGCAGTTCTTC; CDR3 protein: CASSQGDVAGGAYNEQFF
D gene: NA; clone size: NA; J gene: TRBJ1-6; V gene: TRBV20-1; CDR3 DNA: TGCAGTGCTCCAGTGGGTGGACGGACCATAAATTCACCCCTCCACTTT; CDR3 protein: CSAPVGGRTINSPLHF
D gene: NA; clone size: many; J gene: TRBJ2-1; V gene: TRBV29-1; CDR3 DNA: TGCAGCGCCAACGAGGGGTACAATGAGCAGTTCTTC; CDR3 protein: CSANEGYNEQFF
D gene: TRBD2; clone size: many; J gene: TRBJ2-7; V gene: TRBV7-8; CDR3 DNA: TGTGCCAGCAGCTTTTTACTAGCGGGAAACGAGCAGTACTTC; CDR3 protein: CASSFLLAGNEQYF
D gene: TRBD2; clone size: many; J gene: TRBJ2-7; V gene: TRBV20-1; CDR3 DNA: TGCAGTGCTAGAGATCAGCTAGCGGCATCCTACGAGCAGTACTTC; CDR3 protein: CSARDQLAASYEQYF
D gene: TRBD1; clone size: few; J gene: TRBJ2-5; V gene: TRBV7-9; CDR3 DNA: TGTGCCAGCAGCATATCATCACTCTGGACAGGCCAAGAGACCCAGTACTTC; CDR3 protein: CASSISSLWTGQETQYF
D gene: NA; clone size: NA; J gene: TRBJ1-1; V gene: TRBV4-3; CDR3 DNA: TGCGCCAGCAGCCCAATTGATGCAGGGGATGTTGCTGAAGCTTTCTTT; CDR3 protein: CASSPIDAGDVAEAFF
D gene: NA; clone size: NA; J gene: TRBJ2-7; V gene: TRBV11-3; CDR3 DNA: TGTGCCAGCAGCTTAGGTCCCCGAAGGACCTACGAGCAGTACTTC; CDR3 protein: CASSLGPRRTYEQYF
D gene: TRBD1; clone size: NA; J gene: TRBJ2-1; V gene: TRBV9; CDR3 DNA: TGTGCCAGCAGCGTTGGGAACCGGGACAGGGGTCCCGGTGAGCAGTTCTTC; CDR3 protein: CASSVGNRDRGPGEQFF
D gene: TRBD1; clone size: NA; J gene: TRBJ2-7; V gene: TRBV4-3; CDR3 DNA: TGCGCCAGCAGCCAAGAACCGGCAGGGGGCTACGAGCAGTACTTC; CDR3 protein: CASSQEPAGGYEQYF
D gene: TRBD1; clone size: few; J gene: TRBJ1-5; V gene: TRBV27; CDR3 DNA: TGTGCCAGCAGTTTAGGGACAGGGGGCTTTCAGCCCCAGCATTTT; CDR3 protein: CASSLGTGGFQPQHF
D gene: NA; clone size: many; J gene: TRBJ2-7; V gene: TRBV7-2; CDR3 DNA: TGTGCCAGCAGCCCTTGGAGGTCCTACGAGCAGTACTTC; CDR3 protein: CASSPWRSYEQYF
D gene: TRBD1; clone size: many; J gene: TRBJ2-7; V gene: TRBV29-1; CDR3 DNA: TGCAGCGTTGAAGAGGAGACAGGGGGCTACGAGCAGTACTTC; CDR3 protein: CSVEEETGGYEQYF
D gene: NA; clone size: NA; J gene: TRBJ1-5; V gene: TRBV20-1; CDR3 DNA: TGCAGTGCTAGAAAGGTTGGGGGGAGCAATCAGCCCCAGCATTTT; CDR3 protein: CSARKVGGSNQPQHF
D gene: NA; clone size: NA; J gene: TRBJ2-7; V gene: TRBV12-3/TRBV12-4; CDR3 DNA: TGTGCCAGCAGTTTCGACAGTGCCAACGACGAGCAGTACTTC; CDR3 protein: CASSFDSANDEQYF
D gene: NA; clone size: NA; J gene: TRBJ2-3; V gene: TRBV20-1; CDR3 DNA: TGCAGTGCTAGAGTTCTCGCCCCCGGTGTATCTACAGATACGCAGTATTTT; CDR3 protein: CSARVLAPGVSTDTQYF
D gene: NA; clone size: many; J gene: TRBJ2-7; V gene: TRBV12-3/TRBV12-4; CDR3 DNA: TGTGCCAGCAGTTTTGTGAACATTCATAACGAGCAGTACTTC; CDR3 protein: CASSFVNIHNEQYF
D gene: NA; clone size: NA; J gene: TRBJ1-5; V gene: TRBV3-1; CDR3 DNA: TGTGCCAGCAGCCAAGGCGCTGATCAGCCCCAGCATTTT; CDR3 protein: CASSQGADQPQHF
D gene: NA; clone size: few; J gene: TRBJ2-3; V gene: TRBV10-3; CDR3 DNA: TGTGCCATCAGTGGAGATCCGGGGACGCAGTATTTT; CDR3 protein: CAISGDPGTQYF
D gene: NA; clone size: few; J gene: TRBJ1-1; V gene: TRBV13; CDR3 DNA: TGTGCCAGCAGCATCGGACTGGAAGCTTTCTTT; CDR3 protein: CASSIGLEAFF
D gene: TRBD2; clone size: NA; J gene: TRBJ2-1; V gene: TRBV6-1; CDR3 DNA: TGTGCCAGCAGTCCTGCGCTGGGACTAGTTCCATACAATGAGCAGTTCTTC; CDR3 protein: CASSPALGLVPYNEQFF